The entry that follows covers one T cell receptor beta chain sequence. This sample was included in a study of shared clonotypes between healthy human individuals. Under the authors' procedure: ImmunoSEQ yielded junction-only sequences lacking quality scores, so filtering differed. Data came from immunoSEQ multiplex PCR; TCRdb stores just in-frame clones and leaves some out. D and trimming were read from the DNA, whereas the V and J calls and clone size are those reported in that table. The sample lists over a million clones; around 78% were seen once. V lost 5 bases and J 2 bases, leaving 19 bases between the germline ends. This CDR3 is built from 17 residues. Germline V lookup: CDR1 KGHSH, CDR2 LQKENI. The healthy adult donors were HIV-negative and reported no recent acute infections or vaccinations. In the CD4+ fraction, cells were divided into CD45RA+ naive and CD45RA-negative memory subsets.

The sample was memory CD4+ T cells from PBMCs. The sample's subset: CD45RA-negative fraction. The clonotype originates from a man between 18 and 35 years old in good health. Some clones in this sample may be carry-over from other donors' samples. V usage is TRBV18 and J usage is TRBJ2-1; D is possibly TRBD1 (6 bases). In DNA, the CDR3 is TGTGCCAGCTCATCGCCTGGACAGAGCATGACCTACAATGAGCAGTTCTTC. Its translation: CASSSPGQSMTYNEQFF.